The 26 T cell receptor beta chains reported below all come from one sample, sequenced in a study of control samples from healthy donors and cancer patients. Measured with immunoSEQ multiplex PCR; TCRdb has only the in-frame clones, and not every one. Of about 140,000 clones in the sample, 94% were seen once. Sequencing was performed on blood. Receptor source: a man aged 35-49 years in good health.

The V call is TRBV4-1, the J call TRBJ2-3, with D unclear. The CDR3 covers 13 residues. Trimming removed 6 bases at V and 2 bases at J, with 9 bases between. Germline V gives CDR1 MGHRA, CDR2 YSYEKL. The CDR3 region has the DNA TGCGCCAGCAGGCCCATAAACACAGATACGCAGTATTTT. Its protein product is CASRPINTDTQYF.

The chain employs TRBV5-6 and TRBJ1-2; maybe TRBD1 (5 bases). This CDR3 has 13 amino acids. Germline lookup yields CDR1 SGHDT and CDR2 YYEEEE. The V end was cut by 4 bases, the J end by 8 bases, with 15 bases between. This CDR3 is CASSVTDSSGYTF. The CDR3 DNA sequence: TGTGCCAGCAGCGTGACAGATAGTAGCGGCTACACCTTC.

This clone was seen once. Within the sample, other DNA sequences also encode this same CDR3. This chain links TRBV6-5 with TRBJ1-1; D ambiguous. Germline V gives CDR1 MNHEY, CDR2 SVGAGI. Trimming took off 0 bases at V and 0 bases at J, with 5 bases between the two ends. This CDR3 is 14 amino acids long. CDR3 region: CASSYSGVNTEAFF. Written as DNA, the CDR3 is TGTGCCAGCAGTTACTCGGGAGTGAACACTGAAGCTTTCTTT.

The genes are TRBV5-1 and TRBJ1-2; D call uncertain. V was clipped by 0 bases and J by 3 bases, with 6 bases between them. The CDR3 has 13 amino acids. CDR1 SGHRS and CDR2 YFSETQ come from the germline V gene. This CDR3 is CASSLVSDYGYTF. The CDR3 nucleotides read TGCGCCAGCAGCTTGGTCTCAGACTATGGCTACACCTTC.

This chain links TRBV5-1 with TRBJ2-6; a possible D gene is TRBD1 (6 bases). The V end was cut by 0 bases, the J end by 9 bases, with 10 bases between. The germline V gene encodes CDR1 SGHRS and CDR2 YFSETQ. CDR3 length: 14 residues. The CDR3 spells CASSLAGVGNVLTF. CDR3 coding DNA: TGCGCCAGCAGCTTGGCAGGGGTTGGCAACGTCCTGACTTTC.

V usage is TRBV28 and J usage is TRBJ1-1, with D possibly matching TRBD1 (6 bases). With 6 bases removed from V and 1 base from J, the gap between germline ends came to 12 bases. The CDR3 is 14 residues long. Germline CDR1 and CDR2: MDHEN and SYDVKM. CDR3 bases: TGTGCCAGCAGCCGACAGGATCAGAACACTGAAGCTTTCTTT. It translates to CASSRQDQNTEAFF.

The chain uses TRBV9 and TRBJ1-6; 8 nucleotides agree with TRBD1. This CDR3 spans 15 amino acids. The V and J ends lost 0 bases and 9 bases, in that order; junction bases with no gene match: 5. The germline V gene encodes CDR1 SGDLS and CDR2 YYNGEE. CDR3 DNA: TGTGCCAGCAGCGTAGACGGACAGGGCACTTCACCCCTCCACTTT. It translates to CASSVDGQGTSPLHF. The complete variable domain, with remaining parts taken from reference TRBV9 and TRBJ1-6, reads DSGVTQTPKHLITATGQRVTLRCSPRSGDLSVYWYQQSLDQGLQFLIQYYNGEERAKGNILERFSAQQFPDLHSELNLSSLELGDSALYFCASSVDGQGTSPLHFGNGTRLTVT.

This sequence joins TRBV9 and TRBJ2-7; tentative D call: TRBD1 (6 bases). Germline-derived CDR1 and CDR2 are SGDLS and YYNGEE. V was clipped by 2 bases and J by 2 bases, with 14 bases between them. The CDR3 sequence is 15 residues long. CDR3 region: CASSVGGQLAYEQYF. The CDR3 coding sequence is TGTGCCAGCAGCGTTGGAGGACAGCTCGCCTACGAGCAGTACTTC.

A few counts support this clone. The chain couples TRBV12-5 to TRBJ1-1, with no clear D. Germline CDR1 and CDR2: LGHNT and FRNRAP. This CDR3 spans 13 amino acids. V lost 4 bases to trimming and J lost 1 base, with 7 bases between them. The CDR3 nucleotides are TGTGCTAGTGGTTGGGCGGGGAACACTGAAGCTTTCTTT. The encoded protein is CASGWAGNTEAFF.

This clone was found once. Sequence at one end of the junction differs from germline and may be a read error. The J gene is TRBJ2-5, the V gene TRBV5-6; tentative D call: TRBD2 (5 bases). Germline CDR1 and CDR2: SGHDT and YYEEEE. This CDR3 has 15 amino acids. This chain's CDR3 is CASTLRVLGQETQYF. The CDR3 nucleotides are TGTGCCAGCACCTTGAGGGTTCTGGGCCAAGAGACCCAGTACTTC.

The rearrangement joins TRBV7-3 to TRBJ2-1; D ambiguous. V gave up 2 bases and J gave up 3 bases, with 5 bases separating them. Germline V gene lookup returns CDR1 SGHTA and CDR2 FQGTGA. The CDR3 length is 13 residues. CDR3 residues: CASSLVLYNEQFF. The CDR3 DNA is TGTGCCAGCAGCTTAGTTCTCTACAATGAGCAGTTCTTC.

The V and J genes are TRBV14 and TRBJ1-5, with 8 bases identical to TRBD1. The length of the CDR3 is 14 residues. V shed 3 bases and J 6 bases; nucleotides not matched to a gene: 4. Germline CDR1 is SGHDN and CDR2 is FVKESK. The CDR3 loop is CASSQTGVGQPQHF. The CDR3 DNA sequence: TGTGCCAGCAGCCAGACAGGGGTAGGTCAGCCCCAGCATTTT.

The chain is built from TRBV24-1 and TRBJ1-2; 9 nucleotides line up with TRBD1. V lost 3 bases to trimming and J lost 7 bases; unmatched junction nucleotides: 8. From germline, CDR1 is KGHDR and CDR2 SFDVKD. The CDR3 length is 15 residues. CDR3 coding DNA: TGTGCCACCAGTGATATCCGGACAGGGGCAGGTGGCTACACCTTC. It translates to CATSDIRTGAGGYTF.

A remark on this clone: This sample includes further DNA sequences coding for the same CDR3. CDR3 sequence: CASSQDRGSNQPQHF. The CDR3 DNA sequence: TGTGCCAGCAGCCAAGACAGGGGGAGCAATCAGCCCCAGCATTTT. The rearrangement links TRBV4-2 to TRBJ1-5, with 7 bases fitting TRBD1. Trimming removed 0 bases from V and 1 base from J; junction bases left unmatched: 0. Germline V gives CDR1 LGHNA, CDR2 YNFKEQ. This CDR3 comprises 15 residues.

The chain is built from TRBV21-1 and TRBJ2-1; the table's D gene call, TRBD2, was not cross checked with the DNA. TRBV21-1 is noted as a pseudogene. The CDR3 covers 14 residues. The CDR3 loop reads CASVQRGFYNEQFF. CDR3 DNA sequence: TGTGCCAGTGTTCAGCGGGGGTTTTATAATGAGCAGTTCTTC.

Only one count was recorded for this clone. The V and J genes are TRBV14 and TRBJ1-3, with D possibly TRBD1 on 5 matching bases. The V end lost 0 bases, the J end lost 2 bases, and 20 bases lay between the germline ends. CDR3 length equals 19 residues. Germline assignment: CDR1 SGHDN and CDR2 FVKESK. The CDR3 region has the DNA TGTGCCAGCAGCCAAGAGGAACCTTTAGGGGCAGACCCTGGAAACACCATATATTTT. Translated, it gives CASSQEEPLGADPGNTIYF.

V and J are TRBV13 and TRBJ2-7; D gene unclear. CDR3 length: 12 amino acids. Germline V lookup: CDR1 PRHDT, CDR2 FYEKMQ (reference sequence). Trimming took off 1 base at V and 5 bases at J, with 6 bases between the two ends. The CDR3 bases are TGTGCCAGCAGCTTAGATGGGGACGAGCAGTACTTC. Encoded protein: CASSLDGDEQYF.

V and J are TRBV30 and TRBJ2-7; TRBD2 agrees at 12 bases. V shed 5 bases, J shed 2 bases, and the junction held 1 base outside the gene matches. Germline CDR1 is GTSNPN and CDR2 is SVGIG (reference sequence). This CDR3 contains 13 residues. The CDR3 coding sequence is TGTGCCTGGCGGACTAGCGGGACCTACGAGCAGTACTTC. It codes for CAWRTSGTYEQYF.

The chain employs TRBV19 and TRBJ2-1, with 10 bases lining up with TRBD2. J was trimmed by 6 bases and V by 5 bases; bases with no gene match: 7. The CDR3 has 15 residues. Germline lookup yields CDR1 LNHDA and CDR2 SQIVND (reference sequence). CDR3: CASSSSGSLLNEQFF. As DNA, the CDR3 is TGTGCCAGTAGTTCTAGCGGGAGTCTGCTCAATGAGCAGTTCTTC.

The chain recombines TRBV9 with TRBJ2-3; TRBD1 matches at 10 bases. Germline V CDR1 and CDR2: SGDLS, YYNGEE. The CDR3 runs 16 residues. Trimming took 3 bases from V and 0 from J; bases not matched to a gene: 4. CDR3 nucleotides: TGTGCCAGCAGCGGGGGGACAGGGGCTAGCACAGATACGCAGTATTTT. Translating it yields CASSGGTGASTDTQYF.

The chain couples TRBV24-1 to TRBJ2-5; D may be TRBD1 (6 bases). Germline V gene lookup returns CDR1 KGHDR and CDR2 SFDVKD. The CDR3 extends over 15 amino acids. V was trimmed by 4 bases and J by 9 bases, leaving 20 bases between them. CDR3 amino acids: CATSDGGRGPVAQYF. CDR3 nucleotide sequence: TGTGCCACCAGTGACGGAGGCAGGGGCCCGGTGGCCCAGTACTTC.

This chain uses TRBV9 with TRBJ2-2; 10 bases fit TRBD2. Losses at the gene ends were 7 bases for V and 5 bases for J; bases not matched to a gene: 5. The germline CDR1 and CDR2 sequences are SGDLS and YYNGEE. There are 14 residues in the CDR3. This chain's CDR3 is CASEAGGGTGELFF. For the CDR3, the DNA is TGTGCCAGCGAAGCGGGAGGGGGTACCGGGGAGCTGTTTTTT.

The chain has TRBV30 and TRBJ2-5; D is uncertain. Trimming cost V 7 bases and J 6 bases, with 9 bases left between them. Germline loops: CDR1 GTSNPN, CDR2 SVGIG (reference sequence). The CDR3 contains 10 residues. The CDR3 protein is CASQWKTQYF. In DNA form, the CDR3 reads TGTGCCTCCCAATGGAAGACCCAGTACTTC.

The rearrangement uses TRBV6-6 and TRBJ2-7; D is undetermined. CDR1 and CDR2 (germline): MNHNY, SVGAGI (reference sequence). With 3 bases removed from V and 0 bases from J, the gap between germline ends came to 9 bases. The CDR3 is 14 residues long. The CDR3 loop is CASSYMISSYEQYF. In nucleotides, the CDR3 is TGTGCCAGCAGTTATATGATTAGCTCCTACGAGCAGTACTTC.

J is TRBJ1-1 and V is TRBV5-1; D gene ambiguous. Germline V lookup: CDR1 SGHRS, CDR2 YFSETQ. The length of the CDR3 is 15 residues. The V end was cut by 1 base, the J end by 1 base, with 11 bases between. CDR3 in DNA: TGCGCCAGCAGCTTGAGGTGGAGTGAGAACACTGAAGCTTTCTTT. It specifies CASSLRWSENTEAFF.

The gene calls are TRBV21-1 and TRBJ2-4; TRBD1 was called by the table and not checked on the DNA. TRBV21-1 is an annotated pseudogene. This CDR3 has 20 amino acids. This CDR3 is CASSKAGGQGQRAAKNIQYF. For the CDR3, the DNA is TGTGCCAGCAGCAAAGCTGGGGGACAGGGGCAGCGTGCGGCCAAAAACATTCAGTACTTC.